This T cell receptor (beta chain) was documented in a study of cytomegalovirus exposure and HLA in healthy donors. The study, taken as a whole, reports: Listed as cytomegalovirus-associated were 150 or so TCR beta chains. By a later analysis, the bulk of CMV-associated TCR beta chains appeared HLA-restricted. There was a cluster of highly shared sequence variants that was likely a sequencing artifact. Common viral pathogens seemed to be connected with several of the most significant clusters, according to a later analysis.

Turning to this clone: Its antigen is unknown.

Germline V gene data show CDR1 as GTSNPN and CDR2 as SVGIG (reference sequence). The CDR3 has 14 amino acids. Trimming took 2 bases from V and 5 from J, leaving 15 bases between them. This PCR relied on a set of 60 Vbeta primers and 13 Jbeta primers. Clones were read by immunoSEQ multiplex PCR, and TCRdb kept only the in-frame ones, dropping some. The top ten clones hold 1.5% of a sample with some 180,000 clones, around 76% of them seen once. This clonotype was obtained from a man aged 35-49 years in good health and CMV-seronegative. The chain is built from TRBV30 and TRBJ1-1, with D uncertain. The sample was PBMCs. The CDR3 reads CAWSPPRARTEAFF. DNA of the CDR3: TGTGCCTGGAGTCCTCCGAGGGCGAGGACTGAAGCTTTCTTT.